This T cell receptor beta chain comes out of a study of neurological immune-mediated disorders (dated by TCRdb to the late 2010s). For context, the study as a whole: Using UMI-based sequencing, the study compared peripheral blood TCR-beta repertoires from patients with HTLV-I-associated myelopathy (HAM/TSP), patients with multiple sclerosis, and healthy controls. Alongside PBMC samples, the set of approximately 100 TCR-beta libraries contained longitudinal samples, technical triplicates, and paired CD4+ and CD8+ T-cell subsets that had been sorted. The cohort comprised 68 subjects: 15 or so HAM/TSP patients, roughly 34 multiple sclerosis patients and around 20 healthy controls. Study-level results and caveats: TCR clonal expansion was highest in HAM/TSP patients and lowest in MS patients, with MS patients falling below even healthy controls. Across subjects, expanded clones never shared an identical CDR3 amino acid sequence, which suggests that the TCR-beta repertoires in every group were private.

Unsorted PBMC libraries were generated from 2 million PBMCs stored in RNAlater at -80 °C until RNA extraction. Peripheral blood underwent Ficoll-Hypaque density gradient centrifugation to isolate PBMCs, which were then cryopreserved in liquid nitrogen. Between the V and J ends, shortened by 1 base and 2 bases respectively, the junction contains 14 bases. According to the germline V gene, CDR1 reads SGHRS and CDR2 reads YFSETQ. The CDR3 contains 16 residues, cysteine and phenylalanine counted. The sequence is cut down to CDR3 DNA, 48 bases in frame from base 1. cDNA synthesis used template-switch 5'RACE with a primer carrying a 10-nucleotide random unique molecular identifier tagging each TCR transcript. Every sequencing run covered 15-18 subjects and yielded more than 170 million TCR-beta sequences. The RNeasy kit was used to extract total RNA. TCR-beta VDJ regions were amplified with primers for the TCR constant region and the 5'RACE anchor, using the KAPA Real-time Library Amplification kit. Sample indexes and Illumina adaptors were added in a first PCR, after which library yield was increased in a second PCR. The roughly 650 bp TCR product was size-selected on a 2% E-gel SizeSelection system after Ampure bead purification. Library quality was checked on a Bioanalyzer, concentration was measured with Qubit, and libraries were quantified with the Kapa Library Quantification kit before pooling. An Illumina HiSeq 2500 sequenced the libraries paired-end 2 x 150 bp. To increase sequence diversity, about 23-32% phiX was spiked into each library pool. Under the source paper's analysis protocol: Quality-filtered reads were processed with the UMI-based MiGEC pipeline, which removed over 75% of raw TCR sequences during error correction. VDJ genes were aligned to IMGT germline references, and each clonotype was defined by a unique CDR3 amino acid sequence together with V-J genes. Clonal expansion, Shannon diversity and CDR3 relatedness (CalcPairwiseDistances, ClusterSamples) were evaluated with VDJtools, and phylogenetic trees were built with CLCbio workbench. Clones with at least 8 unique UMIs were defined as expanded, with this threshold being based on coefficient-of-variation modelling across technical triplicates. TCRdb's own reprocessing of the public reads used fastp at Q25 and MiXCR and kept productive beta chains. Rows merge per CDR3 protein into single entries with the most common DNA and genes. The V and J calls here are based on TCRdb, not the publication. Counted in this sample were tens of thousands of distinct CDR3 sequences; around 10% of them appeared once. The ten top clones hold 21% of the sample.

This clonotype was recorded at least ten times. This receptor's antigen is unknown. Base qualities are not provided; no much larger clone lies one nucleotide away. The clonotype originates from a woman in her thirties or forties with HTLV-1-associated myelopathy (HAM/TSP). The sample comprised PBMCs. The rearranged chain carries TRBV5-1 and TRBJ2-3; the D gene is not confidently resolved. The DNA reads TGCGCCAGCAGCTTGAGCCAGACCTACTCCACAGATACGCAGTATTTT. Translation gives CASSLSQTYSTDTQYF. Full variable domain (CDR3 extended with the reference TRBV5-1 and TRBJ2-3 proteins): KAGVTQTPRYLIKTRGQQVTLSCSPISGHRSVSWYQQTPGQGLQFLFEYFSETQRNKGNFPGRFSGRQFSNSRSEMNVSTLELGDSALYLCASSLSQTYSTDTQYFGPGTRLTVL.